Following are 7 T cell receptor beta chains from one sample sequenced in a study of regulatory T cells in long-lasting Graves disease. The time point: persistent/refractory GD, antithyroid drugs over 5 years with positive TRAb. Making the TCR library involved RNA that had been extracted from PBMCs. CDR3-region Arm-PCR and iRepertoire HTBI primers produced the TCR beta libraries. TCRdb reprocessed the multiplex PCR reads with MiXCR, giving one entry per CDR3 protein. The sample consists of almost 350,000 distinct CDR3 sequences, 15% to 20% of them appearing once. This material consisted of peripheral blood mononuclear cells (PBMCs), taken when the disease was refractory, from a patient treated with antithyroid drugs. These receptors came from a female donor with Graves disease.

The V call is TRBV20-1, the J call TRBJ1-2, with TRBD1 identical over 7 bases. The V and J ends lost 6 bases and 4 bases, in that order; junction bases with no gene match: 8. CDR1 and CDR2 from the germline V gene are DFQATT and SNEGSKA (reference sequence). This CDR3 is 13 amino acids long. CDR3 nucleotides: TGCAGTGCGCAGGGGGGAAAGGTCTATGGCTACACCTTC. Translation: CSAQGGKVYGYTF.

This clonotype was observed many times. The chain's CDR3 is CASSRGSTRYGYTF. In DNA form, the CDR3 reads TGTGCCAGCAGTAGGGGGTCCACTAGGTATGGCTACACCTTC. This sequence joins TRBV13 and TRBJ1-2, with D possibly TRBD1 on 6 matching bases. Germline V CDR1 and CDR2: PRHDT, FYEKMQ (reference sequence). The V end was cut by 6 bases, the J end by 5 bases, with 16 bases between. This CDR3 region has 14 residues.

The chain is built from TRBV29-1 and TRBJ1-1; D unclear. From germline, CDR1 is SQVTM and CDR2 ANQGSEA. The CDR3 covers 11 residues. V was clipped by 2 bases and J by 2 bases, with 3 bases between them. The CDR3 DNA reads TGCAGCGTTGAAACCAACACTGAAGCTTTCTTT. Residues: CSVETNTEAFF.

There are many counts of this clonotype. This chain connects TRBV3-1 to TRBJ2-2, with 12 bases lining up with TRBD2. The trim removed 4 bases at V and 10 bases at J, leaving 7 bases unmatched. The CDR3 is made up of 15 amino acids. Germline loops: CDR1 LGHDT, CDR2 YNNKEL (reference sequence). The CDR3: CASSRRTSGVEELFF. CDR3 coding DNA: TGTGCCAGCAGCCGGCGGACTAGCGGGGTAGAGGAGCTGTTTTTT.

At least ten counts were recorded for this clonotype. The rearrangement links TRBV20-1 to TRBJ2-7, with 9 bases matching TRBD2. V was pared by 5 bases and J by 3 bases, with 8 bases of the junction left unmatched. Germline lookup yields CDR1 DFQATT and CDR2 SNEGSKA (reference sequence). This CDR3 comprises 14 residues. For the CDR3, the DNA is TGCAGTGCTCCTAGGACTAGCGACAGCTACGAGCAGTACTTC. Translated: CSAPRTSDSYEQYF.

This clonotype appeared many times. This chain connects TRBV28 to TRBJ2-7; TRBD1 might be the D (5 bases). V was clipped by 1 base and J by 2 bases, with 6 bases between them. Germline V gene sequence: CDR1 MDHEN, CDR2 SYDVKM. The CDR3 length is 13 residues. The CDR3 loop is CASSLYRTYEQYF. CDR3 nucleotides: TGTGCCAGCAGTTTATACAGGACCTACGAGCAGTACTTC.

This clonotype was observed at least ten times. The V gene is TRBV12-3 or TRBV12-4, the J gene TRBJ1-2; D gene uncertain. This CDR3 has 13 amino acids. V was clipped by 5 bases and J by 7 bases, with 14 bases between them. The CDR3 spells CASSPREAGGYTF. CDR3 sequence (DNA): TGTGCCAGCAGTCCTCGGGAGGCCGGTGGCTACACCTTC.